The 12 T cell receptor beta chains below come from one sample, sequenced in a study of metastatic and nonmetastatic thyroid tumors. TCRdb re-analyzed the PCR reads through MiXCR. The sample carries 72,000 or so clones, 18% recorded once. All patients were untreated before thyroid surgery. The sample was blood. The receptors derive from a female donor with papillary thyroid cancer or a benign thyroid nodule (not recorded which). Some clones in this sample may be carry-over from other donors' samples.

In this sample, this clone turned up many times. The CDR3 spells CASSYSIGGGVQFF. For the CDR3, the DNA is TGTGCCAGCAGTTACTCGATAGGTGGGGGGGTGCAGTTCTTC. The rearrangement uses TRBV6-5 and TRBJ2-1; TRBD2 aligns across 7 bases. The germline V gene has CDR1 MNHEY and CDR2 SVGAGI. Trimming cost V 0 bases and J 12 bases; bases outside gene matches: 8. This CDR3 comprises 14 residues.

This clone has just a few counts. This CDR3 reads CASSYQGFPYEQYF. The DNA of the CDR3 is TGTGCCAGCAGCTACCAGGGATTCCCCTACGAGCAGTACTTC. The J gene is TRBJ2-7, the V gene TRBV11-2; TRBD1 is a possible D gene (5 bases). Trimming removed 4 bases at V and 2 bases at J, with 12 bases between. The CDR3 loop spans 14 amino acids. The germline CDR1 and CDR2 sequences are SGHAT and FQNNGV.

This clone has ten or more counts. This chain uses TRBV4-1 with TRBJ1-1; D is unresolved. There are 15 residues in the CDR3. The ends were cut back, 5 bases at V and 0 bases at J, with 13 bases in the middle. Germline loops: CDR1 MGHRA, CDR2 YSYEKL. CDR3 residues: CASSSRGHMNTEAFF. In DNA, the CDR3 is TGCGCCAGCAGCTCTCGCGGGCACATGAACACTGAAGCTTTCTTT.

The sample holds many counts of this clone. The gene calls are TRBV24-1 and TRBJ2-7; 7 nucleotides agree with TRBD2. The V gene end was trimmed by 2 bases and the J gene end by 3 bases; junction bases not matched to a gene: 6. The CDR3 is 15 residues long. Germline V gives CDR1 KGHDR, CDR2 SFDVKD. CDR3 sequence reads: CATSDSTSAFYEQYF. The CDR3 coding sequence is TGTGCCACCAGTGATTCTACTAGCGCCTTCTACGAGCAGTACTTC.

In this sample, this clone turned up many times. The V gene is TRBV5-6, the J gene TRBJ1-6, with D perhaps matching TRBD1 (6 bases). The CDR3 is 18 residues long. The germline V gene encodes CDR1 SGHDT and CDR2 YYEEEE. V dropped 4 bases and J dropped 0 bases, with 17 bases sitting between them. The CDR3 coding sequence is TGTGCCAGCAGCGACCAGTACAGGGTCAGCTCCTATAATTCACCCCTCCACTTT. Residues: CASSDQYRVSSYNSPLHF.

CDR3 nucleotide sequence: TGTGCCAGCAGTCCCGGGGGGCAGAATCAGCCCCAGCATTTT. Its protein is CASSPGGQNQPQHF. The rearrangement uses TRBV6-1 and TRBJ1-5; maybe TRBD1 (6 bases). The length of the CDR3 is 14 residues. Germline V CDR1 and CDR2: MNHNS, SASEGT. V was pared by 5 bases and J by 4 bases, with 12 bases between.

This clone was observed many times. The chain links TRBV9 to TRBJ2-1; tentative D call: TRBD2 (6 bases). CDR1 and CDR2 (germline): SGDLS, YYNGEE. Trimming removed 4 bases at V and 0 bases at J, with 14 bases between. This CDR3 region has 16 residues. CDR3 protein: CASSKGLPSSYNEQFF. The CDR3 nucleotides read TGTGCCAGCAGCAAGGGACTTCCTAGCTCCTACAATGAGCAGTTCTTC.

The table lists this clone with many counts. The rearrangement joins TRBV4-1 to TRBJ1-1; D possibly corresponds to TRBD1 (5 bases). Germline V gene sequence: CDR1 MGHRA, CDR2 YSYEKL. V lost 0 bases to trimming and J lost 5 bases, with 13 bases between them. This CDR3 has 15 amino acids. The CDR3, as DNA: TGCGCCAGCAGCCAAGAAGGGGAAGTGTGGACTGAAGCTTTCTTT. It yields the protein CASSQEGEVWTEAFF.

This clone was seen many times. The chain joins TRBV24-1 to TRBJ1-2; tentative D call: TRBD1 (6 bases). V dropped 4 bases and J dropped 4 bases, with 12 bases sitting between them. Germline V lookup: CDR1 KGHDR, CDR2 SFDVKD. The CDR3 has 14 amino acids. The CDR3 sequence is CATSEMGASYGYTF. CDR3 DNA sequence: TGTGCCACCAGTGAAATGGGGGCCTCCTATGGCTACACCTTC.

This clone was recorded many times. The chain uses TRBV11-3 and TRBJ1-2; 9 positions match TRBD1. Germline V gene data show CDR1 as SGHNT and CDR2 as YENEEA. The CDR3 runs to 14 residues. The V and J ends lost 5 bases and 7 bases, in that order; junction bases with no gene match: 8. CDR3 sequence: CASSPRDREVGYTF. CDR3 nucleotides: TGTGCCAGCAGCCCACGGGACAGGGAAGTTGGCTACACCTTC.

This chain connects TRBV27 to TRBJ2-7; D could derive from TRBD1 or TRBD2 (5 bases each). The CDR3 runs to 13 residues. V lost 5 bases and J lost 3, with 11 bases in between. Germline V gene data show CDR1 as MNHEY and CDR2 as SMNVEV (reference sequence). DNA of the CDR3: TGTGCCAGCAGTACCGGGACCGGCTACGAGCAGTACTTC. Its protein product is CASSTGTGYEQYF.

This clone was seen repeatedly, ten times or more. The J gene is TRBJ1-3, the V gene TRBV30; no clear D. Trimming pared 2 bases from V and 2 bases from J, leaving 1 base between. Germline V gene sequence: CDR1 GTSNPN, CDR2 SVGIG (reference sequence). The CDR3 extends over 11 amino acids. The CDR3 here is CAWSTGNTIYF. The DNA of the CDR3 is TGTGCCTGGAGTACTGGAAACACCATATATTTT.